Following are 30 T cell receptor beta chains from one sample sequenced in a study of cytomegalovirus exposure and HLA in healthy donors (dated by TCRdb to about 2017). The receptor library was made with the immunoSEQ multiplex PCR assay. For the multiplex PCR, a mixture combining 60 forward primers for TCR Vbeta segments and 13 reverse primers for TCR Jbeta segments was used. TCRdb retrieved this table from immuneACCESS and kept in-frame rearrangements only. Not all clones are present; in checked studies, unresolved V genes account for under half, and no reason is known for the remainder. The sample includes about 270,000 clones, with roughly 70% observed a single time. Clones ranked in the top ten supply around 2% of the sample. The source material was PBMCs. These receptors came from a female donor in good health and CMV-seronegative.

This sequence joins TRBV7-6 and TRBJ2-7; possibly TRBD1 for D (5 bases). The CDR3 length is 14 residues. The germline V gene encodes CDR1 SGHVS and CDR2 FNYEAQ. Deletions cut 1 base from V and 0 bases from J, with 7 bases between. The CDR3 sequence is CASSLDRSSYEQYF. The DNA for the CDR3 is TGTGCCAGCAGCTTAGACAGGAGCTCCTACGAGCAGTACTTC.

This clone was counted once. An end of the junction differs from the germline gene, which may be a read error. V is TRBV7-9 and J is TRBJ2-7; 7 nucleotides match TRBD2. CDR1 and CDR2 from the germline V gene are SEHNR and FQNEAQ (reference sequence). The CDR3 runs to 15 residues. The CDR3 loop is CSSSPFLGRAYEQYF. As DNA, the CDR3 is TGTTCCAGCAGCCCTTTTTTAGGGAGGGCCTACGAGCAGTACTTC.

The CDR3 loop is CASSLESTSGAYEQYF. CDR3 DNA: TGTGCCAGCAGCTTAGAATCCACTAGCGGGGCTTACGAGCAGTACTTC. The chain employs TRBV7-2 and TRBJ2-7; 10 nucleotides line up with TRBD2. V was clipped by 1 base and J by 4 bases; unmatched bases: 7. Germline V gene lookup returns CDR1 SGHTA and CDR2 FQGNSA. The CDR3 spans 16 residues.

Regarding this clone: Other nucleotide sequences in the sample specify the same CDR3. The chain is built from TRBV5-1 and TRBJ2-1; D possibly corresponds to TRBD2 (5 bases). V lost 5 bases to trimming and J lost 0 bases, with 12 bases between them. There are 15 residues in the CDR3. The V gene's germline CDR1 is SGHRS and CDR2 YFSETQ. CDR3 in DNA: TGCGCCAGCAGTTCCGGGGTGAGCTCCTACAATGAGCAGTTCTTC. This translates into CASSSGVSSYNEQFF.

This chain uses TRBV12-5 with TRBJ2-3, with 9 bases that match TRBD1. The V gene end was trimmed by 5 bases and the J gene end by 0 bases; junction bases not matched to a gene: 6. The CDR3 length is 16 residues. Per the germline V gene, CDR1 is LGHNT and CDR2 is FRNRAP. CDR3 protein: CASGGGTGLSTDTQYF. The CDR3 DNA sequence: TGTGCTAGTGGTGGAGGGACAGGGCTTAGCACAGATACGCAGTATTTT.

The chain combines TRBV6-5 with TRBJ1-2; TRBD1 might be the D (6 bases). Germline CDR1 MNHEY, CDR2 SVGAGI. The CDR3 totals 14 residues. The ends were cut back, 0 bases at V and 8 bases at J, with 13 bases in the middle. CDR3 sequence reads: CASSYSKTGAGYTF. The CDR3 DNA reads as TGTGCCAGCAGTTACTCAAAGACAGGAGCGGGCTACACCTTC.

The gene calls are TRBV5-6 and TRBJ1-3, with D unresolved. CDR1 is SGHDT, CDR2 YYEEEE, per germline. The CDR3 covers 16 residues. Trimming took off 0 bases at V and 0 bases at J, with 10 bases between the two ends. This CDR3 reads CASSLGLRGSGNTIYF. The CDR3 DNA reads TGTGCCAGCAGCTTGGGTCTGCGGGGCTCTGGAAACACCATATATTTT.

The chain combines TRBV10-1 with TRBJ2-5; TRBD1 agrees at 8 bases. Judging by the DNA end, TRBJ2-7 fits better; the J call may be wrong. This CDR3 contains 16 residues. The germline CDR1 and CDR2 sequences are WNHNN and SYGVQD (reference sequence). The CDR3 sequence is CASSESLNPTGDEQYF. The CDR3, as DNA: TGCGCCAGCAGTGAGAGCCTAAATCCGACAGGGGACGAGCAGTACTTC.

The CDR3 protein is CASSERRPGGTF. CDR3 in DNA: TGTGCCAGCAGTGAAAGAAGACCCGGCGGCACCTTC. The V gene is TRBV2, the J gene TRBJ1-2; D uncertain. The CDR3 extends over 12 amino acids. Deletions cut 2 bases from V and 13 bases from J, with 14 bases between. The germline gives CDR1 SNHLY, CDR2 FYNNEI.

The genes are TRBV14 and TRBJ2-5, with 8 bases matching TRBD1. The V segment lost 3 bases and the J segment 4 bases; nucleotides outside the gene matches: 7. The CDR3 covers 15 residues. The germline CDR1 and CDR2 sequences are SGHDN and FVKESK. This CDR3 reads CASSQAYGQGETQYF. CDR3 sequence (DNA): TGTGCCAGCAGCCAGGCCTATGGACAGGGAGAGACCCAGTACTTC.

DNA for the CDR3: TGTGCCAGCAGCTTCCAGGGACGGGAGACCGGGGAGCTGTTTTTT. Amino acid sequence: CASSFQGRETGELFF. The chain uses TRBV5-6 and TRBJ2-2; tentatively, D is TRBD2 (6 bases). Germline assignment: CDR1 SGHDT and CDR2 YYEEEE. The CDR3 contains 15 residues. V gave up 2 bases and J gave up 5 bases, with 13 bases separating them. Variable domain in full (rest from reference TRBV5-6 and TRBJ2-2): DAGVTQSPTHLIKTRGQQVTLRCSPKSGHDTVSWYQQALGQGPQFIFQYYEEEERQRGNFPDRFSGHQFPNYSSELNVNALLLGDSALYLCASSFQGRETGELFFGEGSRLTVL.

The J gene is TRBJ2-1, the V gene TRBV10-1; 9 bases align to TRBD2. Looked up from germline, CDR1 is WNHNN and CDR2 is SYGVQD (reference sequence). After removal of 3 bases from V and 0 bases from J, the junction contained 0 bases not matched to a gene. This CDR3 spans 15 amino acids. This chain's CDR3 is CASSDSGSSYNEQFF. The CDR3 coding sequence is TGCGCCAGCAGTGATAGCGGGAGCTCCTACAATGAGCAGTTCTTC.

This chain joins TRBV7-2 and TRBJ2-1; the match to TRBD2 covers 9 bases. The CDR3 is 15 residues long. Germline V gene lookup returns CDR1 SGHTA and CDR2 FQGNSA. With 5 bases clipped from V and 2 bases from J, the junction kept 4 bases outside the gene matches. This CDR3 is CASSISGSPYNEQFF. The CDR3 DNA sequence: TGTGCCAGCAGCATTAGCGGGAGTCCCTACAATGAGCAGTTCTTC.

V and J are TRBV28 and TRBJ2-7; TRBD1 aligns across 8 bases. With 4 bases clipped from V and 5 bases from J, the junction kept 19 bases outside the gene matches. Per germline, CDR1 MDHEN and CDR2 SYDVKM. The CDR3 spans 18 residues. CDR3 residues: CASSSPPWQGAISNEQYF. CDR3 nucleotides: TGTGCCAGCAGTTCCCCCCCTTGGCAGGGGGCTATCTCTAACGAGCAGTACTTC.

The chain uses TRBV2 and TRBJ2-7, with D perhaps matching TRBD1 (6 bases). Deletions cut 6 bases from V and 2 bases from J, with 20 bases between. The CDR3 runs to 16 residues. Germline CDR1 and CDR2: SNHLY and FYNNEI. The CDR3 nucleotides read TGTGCCAGCAGCCGCCAAACATGGGACATTACCTACGAGCAGTACTTC. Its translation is CASSRQTWDITYEQYF.

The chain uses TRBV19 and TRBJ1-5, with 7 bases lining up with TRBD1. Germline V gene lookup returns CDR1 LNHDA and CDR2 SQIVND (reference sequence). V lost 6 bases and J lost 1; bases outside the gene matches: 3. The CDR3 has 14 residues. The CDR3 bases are TGTGCCAGTAGACAGACAGGGAGCAATCAGCCCCAGCATTTT. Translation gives CASRQTGSNQPQHF.

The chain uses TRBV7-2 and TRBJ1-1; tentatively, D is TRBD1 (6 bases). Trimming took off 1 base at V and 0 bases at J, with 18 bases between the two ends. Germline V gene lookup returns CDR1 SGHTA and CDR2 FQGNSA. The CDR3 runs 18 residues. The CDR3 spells CASSLGSGGYLMNTEAFF. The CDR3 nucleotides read TGTGCCAGCAGCTTAGGGTCGGGGGGCTATCTTATGAACACTGAAGCTTTCTTT.

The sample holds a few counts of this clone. The CDR3 region is CASSFTGPMNTEAFF. The DNA for the CDR3 is TGTGCCAGCAGCTTCACAGGGCCCATGAACACTGAAGCTTTCTTT. This rearrangement joins TRBV7-3 to TRBJ1-1; D might be TRBD1 (6 bases). The germline V and J ends were trimmed by 3 bases and 0 bases, with 11 bases remaining between them. CDR1 SGHTA and CDR2 FQGTGA come from the germline V gene. This CDR3 region has 15 residues. The full variable domain, in which reference TRBV7-3 and TRBJ1-1 provide the parts outside the CDR3, is GAGVSQTPSNKVTEKGKYVELRCDPISGHTALYWYRQSLGQGPEFLIYFQGTGAADDSGLPNDRFFAVRPEGSVSTLKIQRTERGDSAVYLCASSFTGPMNTEAFFGQGTRLTVV.

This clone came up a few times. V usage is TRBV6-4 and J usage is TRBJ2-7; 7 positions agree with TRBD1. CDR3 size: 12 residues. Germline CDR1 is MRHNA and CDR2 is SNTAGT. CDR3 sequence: CDRQGPSYEQYF. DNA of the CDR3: TGTGACCGACAGGGACCCTCCTACGAGCAGTACTTC.

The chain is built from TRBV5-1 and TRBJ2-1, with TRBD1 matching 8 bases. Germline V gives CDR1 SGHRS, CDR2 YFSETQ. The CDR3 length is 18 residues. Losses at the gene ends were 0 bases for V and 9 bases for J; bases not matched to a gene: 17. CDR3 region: CASSLAIFRTGYSGEQFF. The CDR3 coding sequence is TGCGCCAGCAGCTTGGCCATTTTCCGGACAGGGTATTCCGGTGAGCAGTTCTTC.

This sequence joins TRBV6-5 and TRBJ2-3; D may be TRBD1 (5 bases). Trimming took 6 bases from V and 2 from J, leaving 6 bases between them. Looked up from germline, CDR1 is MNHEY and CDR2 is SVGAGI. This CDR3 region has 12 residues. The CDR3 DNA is TGTGCCAGCAGGGACACCACAGATACGCAGTATTTT. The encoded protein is CASRDTTDTQYF.

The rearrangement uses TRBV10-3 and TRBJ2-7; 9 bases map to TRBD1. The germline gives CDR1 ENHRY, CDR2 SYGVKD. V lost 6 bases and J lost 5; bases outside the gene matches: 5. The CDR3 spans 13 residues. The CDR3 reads CAISRDRDDEQYF. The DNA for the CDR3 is TGTGCCATCAGCCGGGACAGGGACGACGAGCAGTACTTC.

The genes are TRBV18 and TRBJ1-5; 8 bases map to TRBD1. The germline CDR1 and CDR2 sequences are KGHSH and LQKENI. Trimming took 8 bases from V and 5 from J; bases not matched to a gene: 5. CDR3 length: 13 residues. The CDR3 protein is CASTAGGDQPQHF. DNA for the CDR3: TGTGCCAGCACAGCAGGGGGCGATCAGCCCCAGCATTTT.

The CDR3 is CASSLDRKNIQYF. As DNA, the CDR3 is TGTGCCAGCAGCTTAGACAGAAAAAACATTCAGTACTTC. The rearrangement links TRBV7-2 to TRBJ2-4; D is unclear. Germline V CDR1 and CDR2: SGHTA, FQGNSA. Trimming stripped 1 base from V and 4 bases from J, with 5 bases between. The CDR3 spans 13 residues.

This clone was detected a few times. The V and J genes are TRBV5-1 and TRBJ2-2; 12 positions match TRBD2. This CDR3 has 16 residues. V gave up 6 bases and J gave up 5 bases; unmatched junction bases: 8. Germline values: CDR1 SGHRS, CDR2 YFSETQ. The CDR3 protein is CASTPLGTSGTGELFF. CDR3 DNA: TGCGCCAGCACCCCGCTCGGGACTAGCGGGACCGGGGAGCTGTTTTTT.

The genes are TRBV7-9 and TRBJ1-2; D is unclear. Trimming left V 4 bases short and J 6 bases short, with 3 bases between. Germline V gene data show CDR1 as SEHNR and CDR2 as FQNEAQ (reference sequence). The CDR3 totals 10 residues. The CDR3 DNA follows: TGTGCCAGCAGCTCCAATGGCTACACCTTC. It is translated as CASSSNGYTF.

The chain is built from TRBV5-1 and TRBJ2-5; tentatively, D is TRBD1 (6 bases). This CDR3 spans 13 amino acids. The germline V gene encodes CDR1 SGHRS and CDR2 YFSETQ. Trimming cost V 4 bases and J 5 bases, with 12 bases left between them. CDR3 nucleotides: TGCGCCAGCAGCCCACAGGGAAGGGAGACCCAGTACTTC. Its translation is CASSPQGRETQYF. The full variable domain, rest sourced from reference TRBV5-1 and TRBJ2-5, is KAGVTQTPRYLIKTRGQQVTLSCSPISGHRSVSWYQQTPGQGLQFLFEYFSETQRNKGNFPGRFSGRQFSNSRSEMNVSTLELGDSALYLCASSPQGRETQYFGPGTRLLVL.

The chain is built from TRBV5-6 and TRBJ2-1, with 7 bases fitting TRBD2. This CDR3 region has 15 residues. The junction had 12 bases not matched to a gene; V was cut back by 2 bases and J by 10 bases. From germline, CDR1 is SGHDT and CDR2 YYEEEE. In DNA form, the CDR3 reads TGTGCCAGCAGCTTTCGGGCGGGAGAAATAAACGAGCAGTTCTTC. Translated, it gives CASSFRAGEINEQFF.

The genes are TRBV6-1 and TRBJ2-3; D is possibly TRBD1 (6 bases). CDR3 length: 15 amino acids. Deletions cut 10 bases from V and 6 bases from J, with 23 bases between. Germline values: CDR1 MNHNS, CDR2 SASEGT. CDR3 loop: CATRSAGVEGDTQYF. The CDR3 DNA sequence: TGTGCCACCCGATCGGCAGGGGTTGAGGGGGATACGCAGTATTTT.

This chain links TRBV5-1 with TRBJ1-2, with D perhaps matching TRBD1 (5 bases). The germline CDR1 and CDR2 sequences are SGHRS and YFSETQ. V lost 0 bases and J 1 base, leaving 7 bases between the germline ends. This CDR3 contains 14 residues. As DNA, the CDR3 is TGCGCCAGCAGCTTGGACAGGTTTAACTATGGCTACACCTTC. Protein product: CASSLDRFNYGYTF.